Shown below are 7 T cell receptor beta chains from a single sample sequenced in a study of T cells in Graves' hyperthyroidism and ophthalmopathy. Regions amplified from RNA transcripts were the TCR beta CDR3 regions. HTBI primers drove first-round RT-PCR of the TCR CDR3. TCRdb re-called the multiplex PCR reads through MiXCR, storing one row per CDR3 protein. The top ten clones hold roughly 14% of a sample with around 450,000 distinct CDR3 sequences, roughly 14% of them seen once. Sequencing was performed on blood. The origin of the receptors is a woman in her late teens or twenties with Graves' hyperthyroidism.

This chain uses TRBV9 with TRBJ2-6, with D hard to call. Trimming left V 4 bases short and J 0 bases short, with 11 bases between. The CDR3 has 16 amino acids. Germline V CDR1 and CDR2: SGDLS, YYNGEE. DNA for the CDR3: TGTGCCAGCAGCCCACGTGAAACCTCTGGGGCCAACGTCCTGACTTTC. The encoded protein is CASSPRETSGANVLTF.

This clonotype was recorded many times. The chain combines TRBV11-2 with TRBJ2-7; D unclear. CDR1 SGHAT and CDR2 FQNNGV come from the germline V gene. This CDR3 comprises 15 residues. The V and J ends lost 0 bases and 4 bases respectively, with 13 bases between them. The CDR3 protein is CASSLEMLSVYEQYF. Here the CDR3 DNA reads TGTGCCAGCAGCTTAGAGATGTTGTCGGTATACGAGCAGTACTTC.

This clonotype was observed many times. The CDR3 DNA reads TGTGCCAGCAGCTTAGATCTGGTCGTTGGAGGGCGTGAGCAGTACTTC. Protein product: CASSLDLVVGGREQYF. The chain carries TRBV11-2 and TRBJ2-7; a weak D match, TRBD2 (6 bases). CDR3 size: 16 residues. V dropped 0 bases and J dropped 7 bases, with 19 bases sitting between them. Per the germline V gene, CDR1 is SGHAT and CDR2 is FQNNGV.

The chain combines TRBV6-1 with TRBJ1-1; D unclear. This CDR3 region has 13 residues. Looked up from germline, CDR1 is MNHNS and CDR2 is SASEGT. Trimming took 0 bases from V and 7 from J, leaving 9 bases between them. The CDR3: CASSEAGRIEAFF. The CDR3 DNA is TGTGCCAGCAGTGAAGCAGGACGTATTGAAGCTTTCTTT.

This clonotype turned up a few times. The genes are TRBV24-1 and TRBJ2-5; D not certain. V lost 1 base and J 4 bases, leaving 9 bases between the germline ends. The CDR3 contains 14 residues. Per the germline V gene, CDR1 is KGHDR and CDR2 is SFDVKD. CDR3 in amino acids: CATSDFVSGETQYF. The CDR3 nucleotides are TGTGCCACCAGTGATTTTGTGTCCGGAGAGACCCAGTACTTC.

This clonotype was seen ten or more times. The chain combines TRBV27 with TRBJ1-2, with 8 bases matching TRBD1. V was clipped by 4 bases and J by 7 bases; unmatched bases: 11. Germline V CDR1 and CDR2: MNHEY, SMNVEV (reference sequence). This CDR3 spans 15 amino acids. The CDR3 DNA sequence: TGTGCCAGCAGTTATCAGGGGGCCGCGGTATCTGGCTACACCTTC. Protein product: CASSYQGAAVSGYTF.

Only a few counts were recorded for this clonotype. J is TRBJ1-1 and V is TRBV4-3; 7 nucleotides match TRBD1. In germline, CDR1 is LGHNA, CDR2 YSLEER. J lost 1 base, V lost 4 bases, and 3 bases had no gene match. The CDR3 is 14 amino acids. This chain's CDR3 is CASSRYRGNTEAFF. DNA for the CDR3: TGCGCCAGCAGCCGATACAGGGGGAACACTGAAGCTTTCTTT.